This record covers a single TCR beta chain. The target antigen is unknown. This entry is derived from a study of cytomegalovirus exposure and HLA in healthy donors. Findings and limits, study-wide: Most TCRs appeared rarely, but some public TCRs recurred in many donors. Some TCR beta chains (roughly 150 of them) were listed as cytomegalovirus-associated. In vitro data verified three CMV-associated chains as specific for CMV antigens.

V lost 6 bases and J lost 2; bases outside the gene matches: 6. The germline V gene has CDR1 MNHEY and CDR2 SVGAGI. The CDR3 extends over 14 amino acids. Produced via immunoSEQ multiplex PCR; TCRdb's table is partial and in-frame only. The sample contains about 73,000 clones, 94% of which appear only once. The TCR was taken from a woman between 18 and 29 years old in good health and CMV-seronegative. The sample consisted of PBMCs. This rearrangement joins TRBV6-5 to TRBJ1-2, with 7 positions matching TRBD1. The CDR3 loop is CASRPGQKNYGYTF. CDR3 nucleotide sequence: TGTGCCAGCAGGCCGGGACAGAAAAACTATGGCTACACCTTC.